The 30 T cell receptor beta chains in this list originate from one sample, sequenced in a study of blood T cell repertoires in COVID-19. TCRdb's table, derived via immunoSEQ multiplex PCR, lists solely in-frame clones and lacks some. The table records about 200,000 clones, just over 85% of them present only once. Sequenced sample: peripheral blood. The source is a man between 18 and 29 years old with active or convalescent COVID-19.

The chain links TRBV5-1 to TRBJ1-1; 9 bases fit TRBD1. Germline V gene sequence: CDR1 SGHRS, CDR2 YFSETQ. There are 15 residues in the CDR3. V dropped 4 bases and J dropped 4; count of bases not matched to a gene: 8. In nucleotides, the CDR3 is TGCGCCAGCAGCGCGGGGGACAGGGTGGGCACTGAAGCTTTCTTT. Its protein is CASSAGDRVGTEAFF.

CDR3 DNA sequence: TGTGCCAGCAGTGAGGCCCTTAATCAGCCCCAGCATTTT. Translated: CASSEALNQPQHF. The chain couples TRBV2 to TRBJ1-5; D ambiguous. Germline V gives CDR1 SNHLY, CDR2 FYNNEI. V was cut by 3 bases and J by 4 bases, with 7 bases left in between. The CDR3 totals 13 residues.

CDR3 nucleotides: TGTGCCAGCAGCCAGAGCCCTGGGGCGGGAGGGCCCAATGAGCAGTTCTTC. This encodes CASSQSPGAGGPNEQFF. V usage is TRBV4-2 and J usage is TRBJ2-1, with 9 bases lining up with TRBD2. J gave up 6 bases and V 3 bases, and 12 bases lay outside the gene matches. This CDR3 is 17 amino acids long. Germline V CDR1 and CDR2: LGHNA, YNFKEQ.

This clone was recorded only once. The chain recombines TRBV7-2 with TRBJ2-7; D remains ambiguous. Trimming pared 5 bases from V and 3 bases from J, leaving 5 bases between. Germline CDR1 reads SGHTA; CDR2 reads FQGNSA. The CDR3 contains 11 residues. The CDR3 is CASSRDYEQYF. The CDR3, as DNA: TGTGCCAGCAGCCGAGACTACGAGCAGTACTTC.

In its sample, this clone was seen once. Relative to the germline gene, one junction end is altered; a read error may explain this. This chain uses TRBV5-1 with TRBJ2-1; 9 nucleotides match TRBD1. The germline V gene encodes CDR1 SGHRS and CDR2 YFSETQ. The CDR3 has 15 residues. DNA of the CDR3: TGCGCCAGTCGACTCGGGACAGGGACCTACACTGAGCAGTTCTTC. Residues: CASRLGTGTYTEQFF.

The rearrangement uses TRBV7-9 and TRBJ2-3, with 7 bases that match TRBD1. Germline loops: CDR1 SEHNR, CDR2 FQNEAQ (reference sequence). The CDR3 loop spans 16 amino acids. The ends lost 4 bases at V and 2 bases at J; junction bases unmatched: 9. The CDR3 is CASSSPPGQNTDTQYF. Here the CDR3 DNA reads TGTGCCAGCAGCTCACCCCCGGGACAGAACACAGATACGCAGTATTTT.

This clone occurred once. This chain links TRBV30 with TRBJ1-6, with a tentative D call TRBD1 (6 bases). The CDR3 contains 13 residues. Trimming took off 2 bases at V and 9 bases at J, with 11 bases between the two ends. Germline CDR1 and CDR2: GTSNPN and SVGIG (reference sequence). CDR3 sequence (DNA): TGTGCCTGGAGTCCGGCAGGGGTTTCACCCCTCCACTTT. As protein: CAWSPAGVSPLHF.

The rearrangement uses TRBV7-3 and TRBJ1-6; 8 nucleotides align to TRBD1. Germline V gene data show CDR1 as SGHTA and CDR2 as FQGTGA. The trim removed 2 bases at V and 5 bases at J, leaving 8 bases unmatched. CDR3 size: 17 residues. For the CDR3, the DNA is TGTGCCAGCAGCTTATACCGGACAGGGAACAATAATTCACCCCTCCACTTT. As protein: CASSLYRTGNNNSPLHF.

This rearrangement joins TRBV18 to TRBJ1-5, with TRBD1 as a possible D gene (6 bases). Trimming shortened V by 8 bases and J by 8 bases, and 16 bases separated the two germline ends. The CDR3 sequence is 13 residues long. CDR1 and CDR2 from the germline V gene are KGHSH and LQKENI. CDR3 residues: CASTTGGIEPQHF. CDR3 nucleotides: TGTGCCAGCACAACGGGGGGCATAGAGCCCCAGCATTTT.

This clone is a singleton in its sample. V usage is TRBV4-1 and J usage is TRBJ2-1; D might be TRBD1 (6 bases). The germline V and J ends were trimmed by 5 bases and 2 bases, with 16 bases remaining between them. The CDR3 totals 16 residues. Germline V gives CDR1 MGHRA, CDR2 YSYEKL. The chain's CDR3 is CASSSNQGIAYNEQFF. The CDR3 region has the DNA TGCGCCAGCAGCTCCAATCAGGGGATAGCCTACAATGAGCAGTTCTTC.

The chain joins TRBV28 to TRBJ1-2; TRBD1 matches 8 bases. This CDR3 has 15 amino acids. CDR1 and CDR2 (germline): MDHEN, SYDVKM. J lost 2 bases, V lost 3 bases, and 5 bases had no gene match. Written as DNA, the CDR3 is TGTGCCAGCAGTTTCAGGGGGCTTAGGAACTATGGCTACACCTTC. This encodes CASSFRGLRNYGYTF.

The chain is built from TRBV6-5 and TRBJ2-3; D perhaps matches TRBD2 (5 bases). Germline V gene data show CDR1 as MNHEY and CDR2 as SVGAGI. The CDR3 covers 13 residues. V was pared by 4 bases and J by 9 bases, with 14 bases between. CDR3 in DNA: TGTGCCAGCAGTTCCGCCGGGATTATCACGCAGTATTTT. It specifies CASSSAGIITQYF.

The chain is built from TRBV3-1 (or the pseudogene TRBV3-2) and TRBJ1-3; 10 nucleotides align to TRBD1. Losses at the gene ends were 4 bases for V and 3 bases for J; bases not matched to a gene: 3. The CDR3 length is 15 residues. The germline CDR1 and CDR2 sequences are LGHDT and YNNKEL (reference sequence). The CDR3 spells CASSPGQGVGNTIYF. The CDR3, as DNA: TGTGCCAGCAGCCCTGGACAGGGGGTTGGAAACACCATATATTTT.

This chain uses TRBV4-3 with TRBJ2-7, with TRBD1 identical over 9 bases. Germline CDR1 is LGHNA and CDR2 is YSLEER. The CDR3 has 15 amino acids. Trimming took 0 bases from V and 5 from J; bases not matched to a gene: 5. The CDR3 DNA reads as TGCGCCAGCAGCCAAGATTTCGGGACAGGGAACGAGCAGTACTTC. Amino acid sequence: CASSQDFGTGNEQYF.

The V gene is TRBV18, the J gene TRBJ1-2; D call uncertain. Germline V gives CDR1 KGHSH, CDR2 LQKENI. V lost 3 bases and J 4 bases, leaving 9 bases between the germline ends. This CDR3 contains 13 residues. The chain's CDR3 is CASSPNRAYGYTF. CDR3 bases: TGTGCCAGCTCACCGAACAGAGCCTATGGCTACACCTTC.

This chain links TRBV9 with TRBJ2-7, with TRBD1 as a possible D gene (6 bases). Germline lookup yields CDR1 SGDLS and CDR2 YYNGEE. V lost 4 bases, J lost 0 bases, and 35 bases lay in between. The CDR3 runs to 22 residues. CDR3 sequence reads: CASSQPHYRTRDTGPHSYEQYF. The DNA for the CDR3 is TGTGCCAGCAGCCAGCCCCACTACAGAACAAGGGACACGGGTCCCCACTCCTACGAGCAGTACTTC.

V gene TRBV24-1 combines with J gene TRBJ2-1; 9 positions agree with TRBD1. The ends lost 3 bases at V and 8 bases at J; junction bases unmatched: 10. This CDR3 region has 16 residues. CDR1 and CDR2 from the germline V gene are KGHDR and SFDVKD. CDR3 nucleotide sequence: TGTGCCACCAGTGATCCGAGGGACAGGGTTGGCTATGAGCAGTTCTTC. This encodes CATSDPRDRVGYEQFF.

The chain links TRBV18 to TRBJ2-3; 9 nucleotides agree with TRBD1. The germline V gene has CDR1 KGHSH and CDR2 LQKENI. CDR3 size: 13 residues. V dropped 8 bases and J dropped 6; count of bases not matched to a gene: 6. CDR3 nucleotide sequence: TGTGCCAGCGCAAACAGGGGGCAGGATACGCAGTATTTT. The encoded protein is CASANRGQDTQYF.

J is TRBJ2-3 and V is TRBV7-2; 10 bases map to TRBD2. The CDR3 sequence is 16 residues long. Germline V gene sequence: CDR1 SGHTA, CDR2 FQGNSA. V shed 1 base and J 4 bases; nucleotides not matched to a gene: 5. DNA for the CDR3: TGTGCCAGCAGCTTAGAGAGCGGGAGGGTTTCAGATACGCAGTATTTT. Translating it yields CASSLESGRVSDTQYF. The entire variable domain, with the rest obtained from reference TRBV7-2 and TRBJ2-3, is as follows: GAGVSQSPSNKVTEKGKDVELRCDPISGHTALYWYRQSLGQGLEFLIYFQGNSAPDKSGLPSDRFSAERTGGSVSTLTIQRTQQEDSAVYLCASSLESGRVSDTQYFGPGTRLTVL.

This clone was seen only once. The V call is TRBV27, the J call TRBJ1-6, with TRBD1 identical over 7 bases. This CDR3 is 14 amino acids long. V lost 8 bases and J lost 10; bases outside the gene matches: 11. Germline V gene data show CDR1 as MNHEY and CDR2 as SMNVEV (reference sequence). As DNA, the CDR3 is TGTGCCAGCGCCCGGAGCAGGGGGATCTCACCCCTCCACTTT. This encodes CASARSRGISPLHF.

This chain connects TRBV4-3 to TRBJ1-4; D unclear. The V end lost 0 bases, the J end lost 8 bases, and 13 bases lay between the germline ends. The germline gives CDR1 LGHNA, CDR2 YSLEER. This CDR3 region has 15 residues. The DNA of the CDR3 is TGCGCCAGCAGCCAAGATCGCAGAAGATCCGAAAAACTGTTTTTT. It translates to CASSQDRRRSEKLFF.

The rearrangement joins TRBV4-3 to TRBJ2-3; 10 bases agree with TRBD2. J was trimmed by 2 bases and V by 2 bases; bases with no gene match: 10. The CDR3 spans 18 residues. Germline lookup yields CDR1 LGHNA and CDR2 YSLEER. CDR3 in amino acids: CASSQRIVTSGTTDTQYF. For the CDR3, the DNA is TGCGCCAGCAGCCAAAGAATTGTCACTAGCGGGACCACAGATACGCAGTATTTT.

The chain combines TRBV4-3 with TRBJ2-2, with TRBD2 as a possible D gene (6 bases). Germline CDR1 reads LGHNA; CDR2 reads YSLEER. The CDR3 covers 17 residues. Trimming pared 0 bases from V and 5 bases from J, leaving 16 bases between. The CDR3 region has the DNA TGCGCCAGCAGCCAAGAACCCCGGCGGGACTCAACCGGGGAGCTGTTTTTT. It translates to CASSQEPRRDSTGELFF.

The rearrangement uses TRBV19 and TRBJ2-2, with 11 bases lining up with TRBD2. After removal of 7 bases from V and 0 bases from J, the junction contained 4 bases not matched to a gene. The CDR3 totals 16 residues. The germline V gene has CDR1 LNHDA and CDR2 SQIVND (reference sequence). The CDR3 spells CASTPLAGANTGELFF. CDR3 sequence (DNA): TGTGCCAGTACCCCACTAGCGGGAGCGAACACCGGGGAGCTGTTTTTT.

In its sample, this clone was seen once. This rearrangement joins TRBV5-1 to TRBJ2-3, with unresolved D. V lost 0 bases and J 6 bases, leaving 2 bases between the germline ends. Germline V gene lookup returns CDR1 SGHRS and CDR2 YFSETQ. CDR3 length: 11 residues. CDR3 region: CASSLADTQYF. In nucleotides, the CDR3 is TGCGCCAGCAGCTTGGCGGATACGCAGTATTTT.

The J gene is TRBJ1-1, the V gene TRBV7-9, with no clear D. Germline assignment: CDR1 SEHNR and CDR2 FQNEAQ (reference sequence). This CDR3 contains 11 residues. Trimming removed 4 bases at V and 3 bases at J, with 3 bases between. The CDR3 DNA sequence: TGTGCCAGCAGCTCCTACACTGAAGCTTTCTTT. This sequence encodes CASSSYTEAFF.

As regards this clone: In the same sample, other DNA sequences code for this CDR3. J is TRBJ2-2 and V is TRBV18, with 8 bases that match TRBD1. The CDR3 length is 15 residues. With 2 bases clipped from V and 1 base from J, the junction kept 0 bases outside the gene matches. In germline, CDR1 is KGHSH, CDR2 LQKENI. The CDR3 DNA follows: TGTGCCAGCTCACCAGGGACAGGGAACACCGGGGAGCTGTTTTTT. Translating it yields CASSPGTGNTGELFF.

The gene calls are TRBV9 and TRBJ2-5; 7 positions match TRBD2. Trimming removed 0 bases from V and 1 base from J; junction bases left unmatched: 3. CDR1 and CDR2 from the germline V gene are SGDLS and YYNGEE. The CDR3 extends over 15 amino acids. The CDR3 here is CASSVATGGQETQYF. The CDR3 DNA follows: TGTGCCAGCAGCGTAGCGACGGGGGGCCAAGAGACCCAGTACTTC.

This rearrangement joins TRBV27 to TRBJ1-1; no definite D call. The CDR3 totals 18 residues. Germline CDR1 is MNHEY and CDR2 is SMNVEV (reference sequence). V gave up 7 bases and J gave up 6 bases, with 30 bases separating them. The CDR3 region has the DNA TGTGCCAGCACCGCTTCGGGGTATCCGGGGTCCCAGGTGCCTGAAGCTTTCTTT. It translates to CASTASGYPGSQVPEAFF.

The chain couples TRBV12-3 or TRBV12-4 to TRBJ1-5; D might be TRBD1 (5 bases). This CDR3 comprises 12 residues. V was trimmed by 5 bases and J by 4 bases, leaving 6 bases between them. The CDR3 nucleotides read TGTGCCAGCAGTCGACAGAATCAGCCCCAGCATTTT. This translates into CASSRQNQPQHF.